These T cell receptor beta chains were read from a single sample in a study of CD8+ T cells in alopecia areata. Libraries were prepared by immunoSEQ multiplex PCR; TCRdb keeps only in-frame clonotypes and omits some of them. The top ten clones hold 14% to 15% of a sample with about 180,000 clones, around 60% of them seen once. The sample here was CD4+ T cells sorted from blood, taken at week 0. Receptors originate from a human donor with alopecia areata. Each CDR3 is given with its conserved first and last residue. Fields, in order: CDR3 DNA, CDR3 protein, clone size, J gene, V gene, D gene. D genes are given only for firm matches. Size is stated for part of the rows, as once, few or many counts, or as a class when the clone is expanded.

TGCGCCAGCAGCCCAGCCAGGGGCGAGACCCAGTACTTC | CASSPARGETQYF | - | TRBJ2-5 | TRBV4-1 | -
TGCAGCGTACAGGGTCAGGTTGAAGCTTTCTTT | CSVQGQVEAFF | many | TRBJ1-1 | TRBV29-1 | -
TGTGCCAGCAGCTTGGGGGCAGGTGCCATGAACACTGAAGCTTTCTTT | CASSLGAGAMNTEAFF | - | TRBJ1-1 | TRBV7-9 | -
TGTGCCAGCAGTTTCCCATCAGGGACTGGGGCCAACGTCCTGACTTTC | CASSFPSGTGANVLTF | - | TRBJ2-6 | TRBV27 | -
TGTGCCAGCAAGGGCTCTGGAAACACCATATATTTT | CASKGSGNTIYF | - | TRBJ1-3 | TRBV6-1 | -
TGCGCCAGCAGCATAGGGGTGGGGGAGCAGTACTTC | CASSIGVGEQYF | - | TRBJ2-7 | TRBV5-1 | -
TGCAGCGTTGGACAGGGAACGAACACCGGGGAGCTGTTTTTT | CSVGQGTNTGELFF | - | TRBJ2-2 | TRBV29-1 | TRBD1
TGTGCCTGGAAACAGGGTCATGAGCAGTTCTTC | CAWKQGHEQFF | few | TRBJ2-1 | TRBV30 | -
TGTGCCAGCAGCCCGTACGGGACCTCGAAAAGCACCGGGGAGCTGTTTTTT | CASSPYGTSKSTGELFF | - | TRBJ2-2 | TRBV7-6 | -
TGTGCCAGCAGCACTAATAGGGAGACCCAGTACTTC | CASSTNRETQYF | - | TRBJ2-5 | TRBV5-4 | -
TGCAGCGTTGAGGGGGCTGGGGAGACCCAGTACTTC | CSVEGAGETQYF | few | TRBJ2-5 | TRBV29-1 | -
TGTGCCTGGAGTCCGACAGGGAAAAGCACAGATACGCAGTATTTT | CAWSPTGKSTDTQYF | few | TRBJ2-3 | TRBV30 | TRBD1
TGTGCCAGCAGTTATACGGGGACCCAGCCCCAGCATTTT | CASSYTGTQPQHF | - | TRBJ1-5 | TRBV6-5 | -
TGCAGCGTCCACAGGGAGGATACGCAGTATTTT | CSVHREDTQYF | - | TRBJ2-3 | TRBV29-1 | -
TGTGCCAGCAGTGAACTGGCGGGCTCTAGCACAGATACGCAGTATTTT | CASSELAGSSTDTQYF | few | TRBJ2-3 | TRBV2 | -
TGTGCCAGCAGCTACATGCCAGGGAAATACGAGCAGTACTTC | CASSYMPGKYEQYF | - | TRBJ2-7 | TRBV11-2 | -
TGTGCCAGCAGTGCAGGACAGGGGGCGTCAGCTTTCTTT | CASSAGQGASAFF | - | TRBJ1-1 | TRBV6-1 | TRBD1
TGTGCCTGGGGGACTACAGGCAACGAGCAGTACTTC | CAWGTTGNEQYF | - | TRBJ2-7 | TRBV30 | TRBD2
TGCGCCAGCAGCTCTTGGGGTCGTGGGGACACTGAAGCTTTCTTT | CASSSWGRGDTEAFF | few | TRBJ1-1 | TRBV5-1 | -
TGTGCCATCAGCCGCAGCGGAGGGGATCAACAGCCCCAGCATTTT | CAISRSGGDQQPQHF | - | TRBJ1-5 | TRBV10-3 | -
TGTGCCTGGAGTGTGCAAGAGACCCAGTACTTC | CAWSVQETQYF | few | TRBJ2-5 | TRBV30 | -
TGTGCCAGCAGCCTGGGCCGGGACAGAGCCTATGGCTACACCTTC | CASSLGRDRAYGYTF | - | TRBJ1-2 | TRBV7-2 | TRBD1
TGCAGCGCCGGAGGAGGGGGCGCCTACGAGCAGTACTTC | CSAGGGGAYEQYF | once | TRBJ2-7 | TRBV29-1 | -
TGTGCCTGGAGTACAGGATTGAACTATGGCTACACCTTC | CAWSTGLNYGYTF | once | TRBJ1-2 | TRBV30 | -
TGCGCCAGCAGCCAAGGGCGCGCGGGGGTGGAAGAGACCCAGTACTTC | CASSQGRAGVEETQYF | - | TRBJ2-5 | TRBV4-1 | TRBD2
TGTGCCATCAGCGGGACTAGCGGGGGAGAGACCCAGTACTTC | CAISGTSGGETQYF | few | TRBJ2-5 | TRBV10-3 | TRBD2
TGTGCCAGCAGCCAAACAGGGGGAAGCACAGATACGCAGTATTTT | CASSQTGGSTDTQYF | few | TRBJ2-3 | TRBV28 | TRBD1
TGTGCCAGCAGCCAAGATGATGGGGAGACCCAGTACTTC | CASSQDDGETQYF | - | TRBJ2-5 | TRBV4-2 | -
TGTGCCAGCAGTGAACAGCACTATGGCTACACCTTC | CASSEQHYGYTF | - | TRBJ1-2 | TRBV2 | -
TGTGCCAGCAGTTTCCAGGGAATCACTGAAGCTTTCTTT | CASSFQGITEAFF | - | TRBJ1-1 | TRBV27 | -
TGTGCCAGCAGCTTCGGCAATAGCAATCAGCCCCAGCATTTT | CASSFGNSNQPQHF | - | TRBJ1-5 | TRBV11-2 | -
TGTGCCAGCAGCCTGGTGTACGACTCCTACGAGCAGTACTTC | CASSLVYDSYEQYF | - | TRBJ2-7 | TRBV27 | -
TGTGCCTGCCGACCACACATCCTTCTCACCGGGGAGCTGTTTTTT | CACRPHILLTGELFF | once | TRBJ2-2 | TRBV30 | -
TGTGCCAGCAGTGAATTAGTTGGAGGGTACGAGCAGTACTTC | CASSELVGGYEQYF | - | TRBJ2-7 | TRBV25-1 | -
TGTGCCAGTGGCACTGCCAAAAACATTCAGTACTTC | CASGTAKNIQYF | - | TRBJ2-4 | TRBV28 | -
TGTGCCTGGAGTTGGGACAGTAACACCGGGGAGCTGTTTTTT | CAWSWDSNTGELFF | - | TRBJ2-2 | TRBV30 | TRBD1
TGCGCCAGCAGCCAAGATTTGGGCCGGAAAGCGGGGGCGAGCTCCTACGAGCAGTACTTC | CASSQDLGRKAGASSYEQYF | few | TRBJ2-7 | TRBV4-1 | TRBD2
TGTGCCTGGAGACTAGCGGGGGCCTCAGATACGCAGTATTTT | CAWRLAGASDTQYF | - | TRBJ2-3 | TRBV30 | TRBD2
TGCGCCAGCAGCTTGGACAGGGCCAAAAACATTCAGTACTTC | CASSLDRAKNIQYF | - | TRBJ2-4 | TRBV5-1 | -
TGCAGCGTTGCAGGCCCCCGCGGGACAGGGGACAATGAGCAGTTCTTC | CSVAGPRGTGDNEQFF | few | TRBJ2-1 | TRBV29-1 | TRBD1
TGTGCCAGCAACGATCAGGGCACTGAAGCTTTCTTT | CASNDQGTEAFF | - | TRBJ1-1 | TRBV7-9 | -
TGTGCCAGCAGCCGAGCGGGGGGGCATCGAAATGAGCAGTTCTTC | CASSRAGGHRNEQFF | once | TRBJ2-1 | TRBV6-5 | TRBD2